The T cell receptor beta chain described here comes from a study of CD8+ T cells in alopecia areata (dated by TCRdb to the late 2010s). Notes on the research overall: Treated patients were enrolled in an open-label pilot trial of oral tofacitinib at 5 to 10 mg twice daily for moderate-to-severe alopecia areata. Tofacitinib was administered for 6 to 18 months, and 6 months of follow-up off drug were then conducted to assess delayed response and recurrence. The SALT score, which quantifies the percentage of affected scalp surface area, was used to measure disease severity in treated patients. The study used high-throughput TCRbeta sequencing to examine T cell clonal expansion in alopecia areata, in both the C3H/HeJ mouse model and human patients. In humans, TCRbeta sequencing was performed on scalp tissue and on sorted CD4+ and CD8+ peripheral blood T cells from healthy controls and from patients with patchy or totalis/universalis alopecia areata. Tofacitinib-treated patients had biopsies at baseline and at 4 and 24 weeks of treatment, with a later scalp biopsy in several patients. Clonality in the scalp was compared among normal scalp (n=4), patchy alopecia areata scalp (n=8), and alopecia totalis/universalis scalp (n=8). RNA came from the PAXgene miRNA kit for fixed scalp, the miRNeasy kit for PBMCs, and the RNeasy kit for mouse skin. immunoSEQ multiplex PCR using 35 Vbeta forward primers and 13 Jbeta reverse primers was used to amplify TCRbeta CDR3 regions. General conclusions and limits of the study: Compared with normal scalp, lesional scalp, particularly in alopecia totalis/universalis, had higher clonality and more expanded CD8+ clones, which suggests antigenic drive. TCR sequences shared between patients were less clear than in mice, possibly partly because of HLA diversity in the patient population. Because the treated cohort was small and had only one nonresponder, larger studies are needed to examine links between baseline CD8+ expansion and response. During tofacitinib treatment, many expanded lesional clones remained in scalp and blood, and this persistence may partly explain relapse after treatment is stopped. Tofacitinib significantly lowered scalp clonality and the number of expanded CD8+ clones among the top 100 scalp clones. Resident alphabeta T cells in normal human skin are also sequenced, complicating scalp TCR repertoire analysis, unlike mouse skin dominated by gammadelta T cells.

Explained via the paper, the time point label denotes: around 24 weeks on oral tofacitinib. Taken with the paper, the label for treatment or condition translates to: oral pan-JAK inhibitor, 5-10 mg twice daily. Lesional scalp punch biopsies and peripheral blood were obtained from alopecia areata patients. PBMCs were isolated by density centrifugation and stained for CD3, CD4 and CD8, after which CD4+ and CD8+ T cells were sorted on a FACSAria. Taken from the germline V gene, the CDR1 and CDR2 loops are SGHDT and YYEEEE. V and J are trimmed by 2 bases and 4 bases, and the gene matches miss 5 bases of the junction. Inclusive of the bounding cysteine and phenylalanine, the CDR3 is 15 residues long. The sequence is cut down to CDR3 DNA, 45 bases in frame from base 1. As to this clone: Its antigen specificity is not known. Qualities for individual bases were not recorded, and no much larger clone is one base off.

The method behind the library was the immunoSEQ multiplex PCR assay. To provide template for TCR sequencing, every sample had RNA extracted and reverse transcribed into cDNA. SuperScript III was used to make first-strand cDNA, primed with a 2:1 mix of oligo-dT and random hexamers. A synthetic immune receptor repertoire was used to measure amplification bias, and any remaining bias was corrected computationally. The authors processed their data as follows. Raw reads were preprocessed to remove errors, and CDR3 was defined according to IMGT conventions as the region from the conserved cysteine to phenylalanine. Clonality was computed by normalizing Shannon entropy by log2 of the number of productive unique TCRs and subtracting the result from 1. CD4 or CD8 identity of scalp clones was inferred by cross-referencing scalp TCRbeta sequences with sorted blood CD4 and CD8 repertoires. TCRdb holds this immuneACCESS table with in-frame rearrangements only. Some clones are missing; in checked studies, unresolved V genes explain under half, and the rest has no known cause. V and J calls and clone size are copied from that table; D and trimming were computed from the DNA. The sample table holds around 100,000 clones, of which around 50% were seen once. In total, the top ten clones hold 9% to 15% of the sample.

The sequence came from a human donor with alopecia areata. The sample consisted of CD8+ T cells sorted from blood, taken at week 24, from a patient treated with tofacitinib. This chain joins TRBV5-6 to TRBJ2-5, and TRBD2 aligns with 10 junction nucleotides. The CDR3 is CASSFSGGSGETQYF. The DNA is as follows: TGTGCCAGCAGCTTTAGCGGGGGGAGTGGAGAGACCCAGTACTTC.